The clone carrying this T cell receptor beta chain was detected a few times. Its target is not known. This sample was included in a study of cytomegalovirus exposure and HLA in healthy donors. PCR amplification relied on 60 Vbeta primers (plus 13 Jbeta primers). Repertoires were generated with immunoSEQ multiplex PCR, while TCRdb's copy carries only in-frame clones and drops some. The top ten clones hold 2.5% of a sample with about 180,000 clones, approximately 73% of them seen once. Study-level results: In presence/absence analyses, roughly uniform sequencing depth across donors was assumed. In a later analysis, several top co-occurrence clusters appeared linked to parvovirus B19, influenza, CMV and Epstein-Barr virus. A few chains linked to CMV were shown in vitro to be specific for CMV antigens.

In germline, CDR1 is LNHNV, CDR2 YYDKDF (reference sequence). The germline V and J ends were trimmed by 0 bases and 6 bases, with 9 bases remaining between them. This CDR3 comprises 13 residues. This chain uses TRBV15 with TRBJ2-7, with a weak D call TRBD2 (5 bases). This clonotype originated in a woman aged 25 to 39 in good health and CMV-seropositive. Source material: PBMCs. The DNA for the CDR3 is TGTGCCACCAGCAGAGATCTGGGGAGCGAGCAGTACTTC. It yields the protein CATSRDLGSEQYF.